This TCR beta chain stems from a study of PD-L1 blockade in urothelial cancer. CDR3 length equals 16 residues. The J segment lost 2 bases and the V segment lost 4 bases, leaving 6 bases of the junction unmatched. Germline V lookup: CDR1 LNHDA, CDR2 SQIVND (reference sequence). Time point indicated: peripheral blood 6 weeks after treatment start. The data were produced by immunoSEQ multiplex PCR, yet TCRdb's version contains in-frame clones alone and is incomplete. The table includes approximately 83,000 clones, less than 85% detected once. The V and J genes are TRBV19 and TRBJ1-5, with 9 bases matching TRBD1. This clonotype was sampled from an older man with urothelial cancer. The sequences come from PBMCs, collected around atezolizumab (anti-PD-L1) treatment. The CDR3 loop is CASSNSQGAGNQPQHF. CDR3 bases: TGTGCCAGTAGTAATTCACAGGGGGCCGGCAATCAGCCCCAGCATTTT.